The TCR beta chain described here comes from a study of cytomegalovirus exposure and HLA in healthy donors. Study context: Within an early data release were around 87 million unique TCRs drawn from HLA-typed donors. Broader study findings: Per a later analysis, roughly 17,000 TCR beta sequences showed association with HLA alleles at 0.05 false discovery rate.

On this clone itself: Its specificity is unknown.

Regarding donors, all were healthy bone marrow donors. Donors showed nominal health when sampled, although they likely had unrecorded immune exposures. With 60 Vbeta and 13 Jbeta primers, the PCR was carried out. Repertoires were generated with immunoSEQ multiplex PCR, while TCRdb's copy carries only in-frame clones and drops some. The table includes 70,000 to 80,000 clones, around 80% detected once. Germline values: CDR1 MNHNY, CDR2 SVGAGI (reference sequence). V dropped 6 bases and J dropped 3 bases, with 9 bases sitting between them. This CDR3 is 12 amino acids long. The TCR originated in a man younger than 35 in good health and CMV-seronegative. The chain couples TRBV6-6 to TRBJ2-7, with D perhaps matching TRBD1 (5 bases). Input material: PBMCs. CDR3 residues: CASSGQNYEQYF. The DNA for the CDR3 is TGTGCCAGCAGCGGACAAAACTACGAGCAGTACTTC.